This T cell receptor (beta chain) was sequenced during a study of blood T cells in healthy people across ages. Regarding the study as a whole: Naive and antigen-experienced cells could not be conclusively compared, given unsorted PBMCs.

Primed by a sample-barcoded 5' primer and a J-beta primer mix, a second PCR proceeded for 7 to 11 cycles. Each cDNA molecule carried a tag from a template-switch adaptor that contained 12 random nucleotides. TCRdb itself ran the 5' RACE reads through MiXCR, one entry per CDR3 protein. Seen here are 800,000 to 1,300,000 distinct CDR3 sequences, around 25% observed once, and the top ten hold 0.75%. Donor samples were obtained from healthy Caucasian individuals from Russia, aged about 6 to 100. This clonotype appeared a few times. What it recognizes is unknown. The CDR3 loop spans 14 amino acids. Trimming cost V 3 bases and J 4 bases, with 12 bases left between them. Germline V gene data show CDR1 as SQVTM and CDR2 as ANQGSEA. These same data were also listed under a study on T cells of mothers and their children.

The chain is built from TRBV29-1 and TRBJ1-4, with a possible D match to TRBD1 (5 bases). The TCR comes from a girl aged 2-15 years in good health. The sample consisted of blood. The CDR3 coding sequence is TGCAGCGTTGACAGGGTCGGAAGTAATGAAAAACTGTTTTTT. Amino acids: CSVDRVGSNEKLFF.